This T cell receptor (beta chain) was identified in a study of technical replicates of blood from a few donors. CDR3 length: 16 residues. V shed 7 bases, J shed 4 bases, and the junction held 7 bases outside the gene matches. Germline CDR1 SGHNT, CDR2 YYREEE (reference sequence). This clone was seen once. The table came from immunoSEQ multiplex PCR; TCRdb's copy has only in-frame clones and leaves some out. The data contain approximately 12,000 clones, around 95% of them seen just once; the ten biggest clones take up about 7.1%. The TCR was taken from a human donor in good health. Sequenced input: PBMCs. This chain joins TRBV5-4 and TRBJ2-2; 13 bases agree with TRBD2. In DNA, the CDR3 is TGTGCCAGCGGCTCCGGACTAGCGGGAGCCACCGGGGAGCTGTTTTTT. It codes for CASGSGLAGATGELFF.